This TCR beta chain was documented in a study of shared clonotypes between healthy human individuals. Study context: The donor pool was made up of a couple of women and three men aged 18 to 49.

Here immunoSEQ multiplex PCR was the method, and the copy in TCRdb shows in-frame clones only, minus some. The table shows about a million clones, with about three quarters occurring only once. As concerns this clone: Its cognate antigen is unknown.

General study findings and limits: Across a handful of donors, naive CD4 shared roughly 5.1%, naive CD8 over 3%, memory CD4 roughly 2.4%, memory CD8 0.4%. Sampling covered blood only; tissue repertoires likely differ.

Source material: memory CD4+ T cells sorted from blood. Stated subset: CD45RA-negative fraction. This clonotype was sampled from a man aged 18-30 years in good health.

The CDR3 nucleotides are TGCGCCACGCATCCGGGACAGACGAACACTGAAGCTTTCTTT. It yields the protein CATHPGQTNTEAFF. The chain joins TRBV5-1 to TRBJ1-1; TRBD1 matches 7 bases. CDR1 and CDR2 from the germline V gene are SGHRS and YFSETQ. The CDR3 spans 14 residues. V trimming: 9 bases; J trimming: 1 base; junction bases outside the gene matches: 9.